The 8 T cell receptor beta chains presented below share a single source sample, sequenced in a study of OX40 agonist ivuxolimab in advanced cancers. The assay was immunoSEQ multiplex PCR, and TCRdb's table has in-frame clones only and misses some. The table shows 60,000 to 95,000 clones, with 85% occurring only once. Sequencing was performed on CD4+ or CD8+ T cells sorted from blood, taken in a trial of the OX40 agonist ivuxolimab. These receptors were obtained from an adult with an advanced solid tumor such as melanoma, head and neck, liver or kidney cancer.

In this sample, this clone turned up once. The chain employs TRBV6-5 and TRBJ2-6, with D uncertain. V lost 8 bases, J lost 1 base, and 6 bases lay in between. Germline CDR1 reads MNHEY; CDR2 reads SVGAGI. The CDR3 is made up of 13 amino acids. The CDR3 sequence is CASFPSGANVLTF. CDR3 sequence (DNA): TGTGCCAGCTTCCCGTCTGGGGCCAACGTCCTGACTTTC.

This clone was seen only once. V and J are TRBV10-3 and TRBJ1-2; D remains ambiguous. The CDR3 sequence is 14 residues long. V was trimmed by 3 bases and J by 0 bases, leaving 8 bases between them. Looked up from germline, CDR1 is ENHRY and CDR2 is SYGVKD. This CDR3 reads CAISDQISNYGYTF. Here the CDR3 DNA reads TGTGCCATCAGTGATCAGATTTCTAACTATGGCTACACCTTC.

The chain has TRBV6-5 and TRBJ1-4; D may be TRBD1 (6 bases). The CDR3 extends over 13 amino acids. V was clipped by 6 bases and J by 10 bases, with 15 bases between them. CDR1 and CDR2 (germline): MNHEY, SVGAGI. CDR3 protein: CASRRQAGSKLFF. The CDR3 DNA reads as TGTGCCAGCAGACGACAGGCCGGGTCAAAACTGTTTTTT.

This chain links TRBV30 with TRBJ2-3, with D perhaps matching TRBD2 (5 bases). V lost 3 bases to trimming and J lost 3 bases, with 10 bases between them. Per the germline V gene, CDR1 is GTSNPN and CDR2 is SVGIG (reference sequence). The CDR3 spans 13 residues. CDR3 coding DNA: TGTGCCTGGAGGGTACTAGGGACAGATACGCAGTATTTT. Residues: CAWRVLGTDTQYF.

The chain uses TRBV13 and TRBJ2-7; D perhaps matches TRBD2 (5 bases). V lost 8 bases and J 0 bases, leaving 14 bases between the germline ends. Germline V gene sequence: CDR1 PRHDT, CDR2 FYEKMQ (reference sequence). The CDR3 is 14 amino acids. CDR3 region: CASSGRRSSYEQYF. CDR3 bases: TGTGCCAGCTCGGGCAGGAGGAGCTCCTACGAGCAGTACTTC. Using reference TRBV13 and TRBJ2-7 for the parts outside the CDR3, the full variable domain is AAGVIQSPRHLIKEKRETATLKCYPIPRHDTVYWYQQGPGQDPQFLISFYEKMQSDKGSIPDRFSAQQFSDYHSELNMSSLELGDSALYFCASSGRRSSYEQYFGPGTRLTVT.

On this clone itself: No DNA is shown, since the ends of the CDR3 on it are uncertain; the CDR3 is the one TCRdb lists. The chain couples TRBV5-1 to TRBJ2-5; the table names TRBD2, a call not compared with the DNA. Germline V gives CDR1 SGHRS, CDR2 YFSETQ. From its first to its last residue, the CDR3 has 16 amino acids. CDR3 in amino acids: CASSFGPGGSQETQYF.

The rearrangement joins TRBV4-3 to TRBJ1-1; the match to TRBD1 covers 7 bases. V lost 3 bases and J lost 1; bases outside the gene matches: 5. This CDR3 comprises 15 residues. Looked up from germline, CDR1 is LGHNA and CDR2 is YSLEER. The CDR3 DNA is TGCGCCAGCAGCCAGTCACCAGGGGGGAACACTGAAGCTTTCTTT. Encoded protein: CASSQSPGGNTEAFF.

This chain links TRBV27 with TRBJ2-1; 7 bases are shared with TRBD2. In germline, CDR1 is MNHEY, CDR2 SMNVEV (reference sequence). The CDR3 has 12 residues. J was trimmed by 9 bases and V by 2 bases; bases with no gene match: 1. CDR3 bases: TGTGCCAGCAGTTTAAGCGGGGTTGAGCAGTTCTTC. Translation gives CASSLSGVEQFF.